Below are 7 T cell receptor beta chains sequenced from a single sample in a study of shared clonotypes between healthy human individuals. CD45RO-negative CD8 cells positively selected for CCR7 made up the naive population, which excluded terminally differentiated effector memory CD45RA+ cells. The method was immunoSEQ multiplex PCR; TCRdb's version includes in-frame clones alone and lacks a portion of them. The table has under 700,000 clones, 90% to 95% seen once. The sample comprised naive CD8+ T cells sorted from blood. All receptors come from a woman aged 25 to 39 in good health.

This CDR3 reads CASSPSGTSGRETQYF. The DNA of the CDR3 is TGTGCCAGCAGTCCAAGTGGGACTAGCGGGAGAGAGACCCAGTACTTC. This rearrangement joins TRBV7-9 to TRBJ2-5; the match to TRBD2 covers 14 bases. This CDR3 spans 16 amino acids. Germline CDR1 SEHNR, CDR2 FQNEAQ (reference sequence). With 6 bases clipped from V and 4 bases from J, the junction kept 7 bases outside the gene matches.

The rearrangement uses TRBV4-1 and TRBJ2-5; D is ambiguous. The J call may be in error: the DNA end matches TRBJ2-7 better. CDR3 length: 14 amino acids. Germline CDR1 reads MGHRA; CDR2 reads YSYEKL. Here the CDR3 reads CASSQGSSSYEQYF. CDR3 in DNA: TGCGCCAGCAGCCAGGGGTCGAGCTCCTACGAGCAGTACTTC.

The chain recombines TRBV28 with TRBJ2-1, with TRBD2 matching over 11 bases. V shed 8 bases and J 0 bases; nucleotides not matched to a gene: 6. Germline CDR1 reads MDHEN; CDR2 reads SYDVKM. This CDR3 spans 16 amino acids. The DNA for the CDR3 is TGTGCCAGCCCGCCTACTAGCGGGAGCTCCTACAATGAGCAGTTCTTC. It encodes CASPPTSGSSYNEQFF.

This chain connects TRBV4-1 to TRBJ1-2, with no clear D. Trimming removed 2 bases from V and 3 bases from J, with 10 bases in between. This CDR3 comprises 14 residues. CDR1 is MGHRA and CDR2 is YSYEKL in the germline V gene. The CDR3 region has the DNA TGCGCCAGCAGCCAAAGAATACCTTACTATGGCTACACCTTC. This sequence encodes CASSQRIPYYGYTF.

The CDR3 sequence is CASSLTGTLSPGANVLTF. CDR3 sequence (DNA): TGTGCCAGCAGCTTAACCGGGACACTTTCCCCTGGGGCCAACGTCCTGACTTTC. The J gene is TRBJ2-6, the V gene TRBV28, with D maybe TRBD1 (6 bases). The germline V gene has CDR1 MDHEN and CDR2 SYDVKM. The CDR3 spans 18 residues. Trimming pared 6 bases from V and 2 bases from J, leaving 20 bases between. Using reference TRBV28 and TRBJ2-6 for the parts outside the CDR3, the full variable domain is DVKVTQSSRYLVKRTGEKVFLECVQDMDHENMFWYRQDPGLGLRLIYFSYDVKMKEKGDIPEGYSVSREKKERFSLILESASTNQTSMYLCASSLTGTLSPGANVLTFGAGSRLTVL.

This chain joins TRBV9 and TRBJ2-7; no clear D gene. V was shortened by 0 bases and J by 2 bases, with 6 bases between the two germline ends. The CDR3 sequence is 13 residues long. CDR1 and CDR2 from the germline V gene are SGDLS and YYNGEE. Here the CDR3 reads CASSVATAYEQYF. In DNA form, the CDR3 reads TGTGCCAGCAGCGTAGCGACCGCCTACGAGCAGTACTTC.

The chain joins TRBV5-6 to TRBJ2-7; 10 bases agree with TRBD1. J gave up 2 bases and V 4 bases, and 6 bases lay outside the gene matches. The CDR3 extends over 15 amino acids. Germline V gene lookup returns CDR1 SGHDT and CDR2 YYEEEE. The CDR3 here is CASSLGTGVTYEQYF. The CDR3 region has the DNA TGTGCCAGCAGCCTAGGGACAGGGGTGACCTACGAGCAGTACTTC.